Sequencing of this T cell receptor beta chain was carried out in a study of T cells in Graves' hyperthyroidism and ophthalmopathy. The source material, RNA transcripts, was used to amplify TCR beta CDR3 regions. The TCR CDR3 was amplified in a first-round RT-PCR using the HTBI primer set. TCRdb independently ran MiXCR on the multiplex PCR reads; one entry per CDR3 protein. The table records approximately 610,000 distinct CDR3 sequences, approximately 15% of them present only once. There are many counts of this clonotype. Its matching antigen is unknown. This CDR3 is built from 14 residues. V lost 5 bases to trimming and J lost 3 bases, with 14 bases between them. The germline gives CDR1 MDHEN, CDR2 SYDVKM. The study, taken as a whole, reports: Most thyroid-expanded clonotypes above 0.001 were also found in blood.

The sample comprised blood. V gene TRBV28 combines with J gene TRBJ2-7, with D unresolved. This TCR derives from a woman aged 35 to 49 with Graves' ophthalmopathy. The CDR3 loop reads CASSATERDYEQYF. The CDR3 nucleotides are TGTGCCAGCAGTGCGACTGAGCGAGACTACGAGCAGTACTTC.